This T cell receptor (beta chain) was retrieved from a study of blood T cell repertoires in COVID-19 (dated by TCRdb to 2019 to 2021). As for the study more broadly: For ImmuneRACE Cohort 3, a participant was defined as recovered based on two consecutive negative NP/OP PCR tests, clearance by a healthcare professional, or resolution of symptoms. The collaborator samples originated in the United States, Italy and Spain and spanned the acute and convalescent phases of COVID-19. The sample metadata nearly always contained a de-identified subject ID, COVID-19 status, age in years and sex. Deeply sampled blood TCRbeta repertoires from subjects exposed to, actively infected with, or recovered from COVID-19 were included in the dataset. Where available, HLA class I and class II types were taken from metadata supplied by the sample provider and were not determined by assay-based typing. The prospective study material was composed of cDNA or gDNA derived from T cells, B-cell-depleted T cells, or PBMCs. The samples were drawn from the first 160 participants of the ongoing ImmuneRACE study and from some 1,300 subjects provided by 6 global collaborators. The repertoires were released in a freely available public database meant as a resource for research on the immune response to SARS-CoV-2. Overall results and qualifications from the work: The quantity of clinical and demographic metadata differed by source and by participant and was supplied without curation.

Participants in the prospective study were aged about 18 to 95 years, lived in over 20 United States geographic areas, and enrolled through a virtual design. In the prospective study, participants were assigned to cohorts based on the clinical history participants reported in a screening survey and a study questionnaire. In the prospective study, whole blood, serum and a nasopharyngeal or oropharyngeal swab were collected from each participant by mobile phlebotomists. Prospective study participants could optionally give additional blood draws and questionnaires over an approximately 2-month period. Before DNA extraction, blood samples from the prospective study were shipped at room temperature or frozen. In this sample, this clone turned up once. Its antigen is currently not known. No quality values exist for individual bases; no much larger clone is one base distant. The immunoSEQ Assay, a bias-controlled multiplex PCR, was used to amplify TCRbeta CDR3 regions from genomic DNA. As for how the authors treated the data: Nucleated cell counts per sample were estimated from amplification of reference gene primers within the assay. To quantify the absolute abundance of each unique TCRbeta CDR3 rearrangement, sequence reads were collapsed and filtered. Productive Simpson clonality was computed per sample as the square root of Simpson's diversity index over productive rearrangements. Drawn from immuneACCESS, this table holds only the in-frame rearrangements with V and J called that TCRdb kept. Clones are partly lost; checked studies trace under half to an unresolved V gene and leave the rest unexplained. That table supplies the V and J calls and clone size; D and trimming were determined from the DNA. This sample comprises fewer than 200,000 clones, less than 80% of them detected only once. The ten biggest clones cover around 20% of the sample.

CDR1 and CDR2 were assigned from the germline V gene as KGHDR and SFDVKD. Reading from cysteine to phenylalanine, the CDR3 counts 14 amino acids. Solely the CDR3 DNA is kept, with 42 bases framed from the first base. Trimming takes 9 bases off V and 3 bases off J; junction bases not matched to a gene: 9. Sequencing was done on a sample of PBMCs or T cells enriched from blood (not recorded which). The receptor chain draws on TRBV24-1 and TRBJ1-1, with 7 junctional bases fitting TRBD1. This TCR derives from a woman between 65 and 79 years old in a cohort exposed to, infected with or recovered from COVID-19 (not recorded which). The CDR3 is CATSPGGPDTEAFF. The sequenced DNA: TGTGCCACCTCACCAGGGGGACCGGACACTGAAGCTTTCTTT.